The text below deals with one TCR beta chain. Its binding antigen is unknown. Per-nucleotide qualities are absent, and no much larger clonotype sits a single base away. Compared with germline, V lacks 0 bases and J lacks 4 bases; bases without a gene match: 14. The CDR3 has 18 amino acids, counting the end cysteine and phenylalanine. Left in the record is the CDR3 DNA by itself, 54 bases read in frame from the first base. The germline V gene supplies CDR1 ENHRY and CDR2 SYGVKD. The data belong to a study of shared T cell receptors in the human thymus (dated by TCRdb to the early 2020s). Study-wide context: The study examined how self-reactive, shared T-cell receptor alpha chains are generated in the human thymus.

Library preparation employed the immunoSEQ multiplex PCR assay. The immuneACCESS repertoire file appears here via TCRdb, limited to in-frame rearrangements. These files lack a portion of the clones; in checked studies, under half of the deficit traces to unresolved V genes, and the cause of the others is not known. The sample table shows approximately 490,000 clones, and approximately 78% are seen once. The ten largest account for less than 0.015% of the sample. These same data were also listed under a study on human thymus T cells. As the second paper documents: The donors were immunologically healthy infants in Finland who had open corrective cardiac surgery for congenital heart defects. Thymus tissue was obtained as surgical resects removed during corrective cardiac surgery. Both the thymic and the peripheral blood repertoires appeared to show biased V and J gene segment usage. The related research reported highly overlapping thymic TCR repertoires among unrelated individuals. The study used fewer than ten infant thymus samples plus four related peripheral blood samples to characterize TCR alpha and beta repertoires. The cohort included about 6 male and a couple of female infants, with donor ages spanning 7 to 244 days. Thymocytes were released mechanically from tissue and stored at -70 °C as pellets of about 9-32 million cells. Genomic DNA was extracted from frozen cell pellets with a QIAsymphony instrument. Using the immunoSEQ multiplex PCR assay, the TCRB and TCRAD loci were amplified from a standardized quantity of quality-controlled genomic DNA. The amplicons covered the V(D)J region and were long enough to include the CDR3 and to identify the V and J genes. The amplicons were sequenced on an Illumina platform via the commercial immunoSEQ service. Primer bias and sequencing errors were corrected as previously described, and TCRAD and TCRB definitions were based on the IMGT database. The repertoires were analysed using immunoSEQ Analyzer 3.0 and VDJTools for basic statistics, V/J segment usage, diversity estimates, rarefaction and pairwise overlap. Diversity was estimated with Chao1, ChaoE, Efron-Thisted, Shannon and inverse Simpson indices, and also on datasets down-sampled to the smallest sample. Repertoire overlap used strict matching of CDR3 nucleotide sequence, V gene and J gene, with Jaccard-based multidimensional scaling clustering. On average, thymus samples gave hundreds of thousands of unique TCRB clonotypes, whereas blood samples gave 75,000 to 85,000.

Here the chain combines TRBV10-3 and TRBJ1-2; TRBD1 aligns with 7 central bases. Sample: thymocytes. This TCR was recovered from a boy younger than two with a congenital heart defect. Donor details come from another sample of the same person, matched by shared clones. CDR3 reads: CAISESLRRDSSPYGYTF. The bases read TGTGCCATCAGTGAGTCCTTAAGGCGGGACAGTTCGCCCTATGGCTACACCTTC.